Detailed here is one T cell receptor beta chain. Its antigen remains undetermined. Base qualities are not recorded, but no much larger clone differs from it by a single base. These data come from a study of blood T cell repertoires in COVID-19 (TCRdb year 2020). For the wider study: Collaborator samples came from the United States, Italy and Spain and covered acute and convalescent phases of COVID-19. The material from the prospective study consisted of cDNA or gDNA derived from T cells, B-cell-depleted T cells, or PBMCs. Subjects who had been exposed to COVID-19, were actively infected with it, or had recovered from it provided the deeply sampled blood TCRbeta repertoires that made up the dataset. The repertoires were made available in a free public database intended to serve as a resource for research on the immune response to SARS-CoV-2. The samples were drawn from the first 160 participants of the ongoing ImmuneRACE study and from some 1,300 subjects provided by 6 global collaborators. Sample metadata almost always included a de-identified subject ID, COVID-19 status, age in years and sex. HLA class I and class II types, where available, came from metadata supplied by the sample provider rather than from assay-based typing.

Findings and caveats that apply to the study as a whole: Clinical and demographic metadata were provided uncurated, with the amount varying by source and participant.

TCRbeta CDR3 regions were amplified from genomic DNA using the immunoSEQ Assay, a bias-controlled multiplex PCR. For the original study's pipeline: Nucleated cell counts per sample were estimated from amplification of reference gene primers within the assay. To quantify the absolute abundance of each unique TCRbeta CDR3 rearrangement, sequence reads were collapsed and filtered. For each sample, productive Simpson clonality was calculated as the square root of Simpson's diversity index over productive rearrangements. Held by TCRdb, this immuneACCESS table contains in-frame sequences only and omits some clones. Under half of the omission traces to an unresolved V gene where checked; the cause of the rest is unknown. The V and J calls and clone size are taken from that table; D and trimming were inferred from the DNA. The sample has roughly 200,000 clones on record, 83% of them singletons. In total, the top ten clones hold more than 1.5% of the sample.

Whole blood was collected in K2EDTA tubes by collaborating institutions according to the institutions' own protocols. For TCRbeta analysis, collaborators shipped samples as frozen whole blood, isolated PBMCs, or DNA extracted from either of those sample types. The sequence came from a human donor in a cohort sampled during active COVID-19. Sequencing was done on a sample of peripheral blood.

The CDR3 region reads CASSWGLGELFF. The nucleotides read TGTGCCAGCAGCTGGGGCCTCGGGGAGCTGTTTTTT. Rearrangement joined TRBV7-2 to TRBJ2-2; 5 matching bases give a weak D call of TRBD1. Per the germline V gene, SGHTA is the CDR1 and FQGNSA is the CDR2. A distance of 7 bases separates the germline ends of V and J, which lose 4 bases and 7 bases respectively. The CDR3 numbers 12 residues from cysteine through phenylalanine. Only CDR3 DNA is held: 36 bases, read in frame from base 1.